The clone carrying this TCR beta chain showed up just a few times. Its antigen is as yet unknown. Germline loops: CDR1 SGDLS, CDR2 YYNGEE. Unmatched junction bases numbered 7, after V lost 4 bases and J lost 1 base. The CDR3 covers 16 residues. This entry comes from a study of response to subunit inactivated influenza vaccine. Findings and limits, study-wide: With each seasonal influenza vaccination, the authors suggested, few new T cells are recruited.

TCRdb re-called the RT-PCR reads through MiXCR, storing one row per CDR3 protein. The sample lists 700,000 to 900,000 distinct CDR3 sequences; around 20% were seen once. The clonotype originates from a man aged 50 to 60 who received an inactivated influenza vaccine. The sample in question was PBMCs from blood, obtained 4 to 6 days after vaccination. The chain recombines TRBV9 with TRBJ2-1, with TRBD2 matching over 8 bases. CDR3 sequence: CASSLRAGESYNEQFF. The DNA of the CDR3 is TGTGCCAGCAGCTTACGAGCGGGGGAGTCCTACAATGAGCAGTTCTTC.